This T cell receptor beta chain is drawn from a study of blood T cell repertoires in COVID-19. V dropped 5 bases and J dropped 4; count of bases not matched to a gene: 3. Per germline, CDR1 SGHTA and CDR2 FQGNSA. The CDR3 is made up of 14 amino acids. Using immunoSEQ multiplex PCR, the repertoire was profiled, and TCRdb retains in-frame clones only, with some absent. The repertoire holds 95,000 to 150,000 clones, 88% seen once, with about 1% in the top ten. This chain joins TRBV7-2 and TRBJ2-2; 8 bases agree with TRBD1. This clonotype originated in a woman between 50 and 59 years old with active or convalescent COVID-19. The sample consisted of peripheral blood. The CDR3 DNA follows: TGTGCCAGCAGCCCCCAGGGGGCCACCGGGGAGCTGTTTTTT. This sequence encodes CASSPQGATGELFF.